This T cell receptor (beta chain) is from a study of T cells after posttransplantation cyclophosphamide. Study-level findings and limits: Recipient CMV seropositivity and CMV reactivation strongly tracked TRB clonality. TRB overlap between skin or GI tissue T cells and blood was limited. Later post-transplant blood repertoires were often dominated by donor CD8+ memory clones.

Comments on this clone: No antigen is known for it.

CDR1 is SGDLS and CDR2 is YYNGEE in the germline V gene. V gave up 3 bases and J gave up 2 bases; unmatched junction bases: 2. The CDR3 covers 13 residues. Cyclophosphamide on days +3 and +4 followed busulfan-fludarabine conditioning and a marrow graft. Assay used: immunoSEQ multiplex PCR; TCRdb lists only in-frame clones, some missing. Altogether about 3,400 clones are present, approximately 85% being singletons, with the ten largest covering 6.5% to 8%. The receptor was isolated from a female patient aged 50-65 years who received an allogeneic stem cell transplant from an unrelated donor, was CMV-positive, and had acute and chronic GVHD. Some T cells may possibly be graft donor cells. This rearrangement joins TRBV9 to TRBJ2-7; 7 bases fit TRBD2. The sequencing used PBMCs, collected after allogeneic stem cell transplant with posttransplant cyclophosphamide. In nucleotides, the CDR3 is TGTGCCAGCAGCGCCCGGGGGGCCTACGAGCAGTACTTC. Translation: CASSARGAYEQYF.